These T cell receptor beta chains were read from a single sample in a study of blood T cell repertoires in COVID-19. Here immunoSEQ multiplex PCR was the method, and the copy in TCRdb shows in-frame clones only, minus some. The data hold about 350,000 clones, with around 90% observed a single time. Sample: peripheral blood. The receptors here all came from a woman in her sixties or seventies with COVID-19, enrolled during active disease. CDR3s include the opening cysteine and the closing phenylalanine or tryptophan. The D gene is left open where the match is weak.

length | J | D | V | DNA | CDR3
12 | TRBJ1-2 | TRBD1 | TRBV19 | TGTGCCAGTAGAGGGACAGACTATGGCTACACCTTC | CASRGTDYGYTF
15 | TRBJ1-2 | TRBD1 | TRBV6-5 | TGTGCCAGCAGTTACTCGGGACAGGGAAACTATGGCTACACCTTC | CASSYSGQGNYGYTF
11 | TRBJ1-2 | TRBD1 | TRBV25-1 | TGTGCCAGCAACAGGGGGAATGGCTACACCTTC | CASNRGNGYTF
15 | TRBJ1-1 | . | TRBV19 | TGTGCCAGTAGTGCCTCCAGGGTAACGAACACTGAAGCTTTCTTT | CASSASRVTNTEAFF
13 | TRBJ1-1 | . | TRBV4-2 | TGTGCCAGCAGCCAAGATGCAGGCACTGAAGCTTTCTTT | CASSQDAGTEAFF
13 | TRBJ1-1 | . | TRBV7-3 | TGTGCCAGCAGAAGACAGCCGAACACTGAAGCTTTCTTT | CASRRQPNTEAFF
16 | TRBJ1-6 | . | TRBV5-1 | TGCGCCAGCAGCTTGGAAGGGGTGGGAAATAATTCACCCCTCCACTTT | CASSLEGVGNNSPLHF
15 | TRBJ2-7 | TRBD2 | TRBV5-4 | TGTGCCAGCAGCTTCTATTCGGGGGGAAGCTACGAGCAGTACTTC | CASSFYSGGSYEQYF
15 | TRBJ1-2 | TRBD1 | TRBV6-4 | TGTGCCAGCAGTCCGACAGGGGGCGCTGGCTATGGCTACACCTTC | CASSPTGGAGYGYTF
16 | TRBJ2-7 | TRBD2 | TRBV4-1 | TGCGCCAGCAGCCAAGATCAGCGGGGGGGATCCTACGAGCAGTACTTC | CASSQDQRGGSYEQYF
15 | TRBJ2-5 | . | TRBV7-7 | TGTGCCAGCAGCCCCAGCGGTAGGGCCGGGGAGACCCAGTACTTC | CASSPSGRAGETQYF
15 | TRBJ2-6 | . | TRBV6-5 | TGTGCCAGCAGACGACAGTTCTCTGGGGCCAACGTCCTGACTTTC | CASRRQFSGANVLTF
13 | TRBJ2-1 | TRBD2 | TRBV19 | TGTGCCAGTGGTTGGGGACTAGATACTGAGCAGTTCTTC | CASGWGLDTEQFF
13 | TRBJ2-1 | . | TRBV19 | TGTGCCAGTAGTCCCCGACTGGGCAATGAGCAGTTCTTC | CASSPRLGNEQFF